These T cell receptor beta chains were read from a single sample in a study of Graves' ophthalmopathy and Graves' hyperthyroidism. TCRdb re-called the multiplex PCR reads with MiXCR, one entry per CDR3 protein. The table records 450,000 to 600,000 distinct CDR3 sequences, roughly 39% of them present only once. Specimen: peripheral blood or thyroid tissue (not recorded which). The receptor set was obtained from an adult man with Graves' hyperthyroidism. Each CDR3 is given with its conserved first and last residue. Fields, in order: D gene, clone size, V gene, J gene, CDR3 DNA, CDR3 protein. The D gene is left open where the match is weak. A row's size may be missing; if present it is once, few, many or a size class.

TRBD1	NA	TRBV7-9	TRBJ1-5	TGTGCCAGCAGCGACACAGGGGTTCAGCCCCAGCATTTT	CASSDTGVQPQHF
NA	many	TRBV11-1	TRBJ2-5	TGTGCCAGCAGCTTGATGGGGGAAGAGACCCAGTACTTC	CASSLMGEETQYF
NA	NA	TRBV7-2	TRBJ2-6	TGTGCCAGCAGCTTAGACGTCCTGACTTTC	CASSLDVLTF
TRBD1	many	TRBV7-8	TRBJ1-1	TGTGCCAGCAGCCGCCGGGACAGGGGGCGCAGGGACACTGAAGCTTTCTTT	CASSRRDRGRRDTEAFF
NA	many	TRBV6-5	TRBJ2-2	TGTGCCAGCAGTTACACGGCGGGAAACGGGGAGCTGTTTTTT	CASSYTAGNGELFF
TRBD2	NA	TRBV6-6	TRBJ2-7	TGTGCCAGCAGTTACTCTGTTAGCGGGGGGGCCGAGCAGTACTTC	CASSYSVSGGAEQYF
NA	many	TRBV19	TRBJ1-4	TGTGCCAGTAGTATGGAGGTGGCAACTAATGAAAAACTGTTTTTT	CASSMEVATNEKLFF
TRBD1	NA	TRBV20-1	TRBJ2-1	TGCAGTGCTAGAGAACAGGGGCCCACCAATGAGCAGTTCTTC	CSAREQGPTNEQFF
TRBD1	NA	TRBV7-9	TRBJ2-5	TGTGCCAGCAGCTTAACCGGGACAGCCTCGGAGACCCAGTACTTC	CASSLTGTASETQYF
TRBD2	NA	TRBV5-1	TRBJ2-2	TGCGCCAGCAGCTCGCCGGGAGGGCCTTCCGGGGAGCTGTTTTTT	CASSSPGGPSGELFF
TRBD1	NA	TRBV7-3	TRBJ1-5	TGCGCCAGCAGCCAAGCATTGACAGGGATATTGGGCAATCAGCCCCTGCATTTT	CASSQALTGILGNQPLHF
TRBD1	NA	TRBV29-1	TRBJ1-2	TGCAGGCGGACAGGGGGCGATGGCTACACCTTC	CRRTGGDGYTF
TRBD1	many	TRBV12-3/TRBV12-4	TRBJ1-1	TGTGCCAGCAGCTCGGACAGGGTCTTGTTAGGTTACACTGAAGCTTTCTTT	CASSSDRVLLGYTEAFF
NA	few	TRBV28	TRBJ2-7	TGTGCCAGCAGTTTTGGGGACGGAGCCTACGAGCAGTACTTC	CASSFGDGAYEQYF